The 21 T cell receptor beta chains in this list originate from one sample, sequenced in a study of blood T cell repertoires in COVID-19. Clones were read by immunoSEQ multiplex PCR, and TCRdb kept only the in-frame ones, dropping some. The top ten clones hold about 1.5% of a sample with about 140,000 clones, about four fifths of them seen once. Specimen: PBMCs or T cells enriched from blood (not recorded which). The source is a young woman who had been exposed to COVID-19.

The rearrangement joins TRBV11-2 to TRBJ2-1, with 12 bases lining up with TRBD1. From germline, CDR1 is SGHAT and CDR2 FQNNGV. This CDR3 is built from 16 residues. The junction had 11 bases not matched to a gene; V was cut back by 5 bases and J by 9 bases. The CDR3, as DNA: TGTGCCAGCAGCCCGACCCGGGACAGGGGGCTCTTTGAGCAGTTCTTC. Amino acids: CASSPTRDRGLFEQFF.

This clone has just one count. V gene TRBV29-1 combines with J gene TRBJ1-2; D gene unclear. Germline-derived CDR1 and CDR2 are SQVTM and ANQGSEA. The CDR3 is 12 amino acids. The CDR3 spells CTSFPGDPGYTF. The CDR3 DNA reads TGCACCTCTTTCCCCGGGGATCCTGGCTACACCTTC.

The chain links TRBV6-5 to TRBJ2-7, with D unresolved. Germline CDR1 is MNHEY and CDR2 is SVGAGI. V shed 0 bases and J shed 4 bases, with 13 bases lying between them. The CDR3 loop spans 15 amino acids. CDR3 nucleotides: TGTGCCAGCAGTTACTCCTTTACGAAGCCGTACGAGCAGTACTTC. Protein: CASSYSFTKPYEQYF.

Here the CDR3 reads CASSYGGLGRWRGYNEQFF. CDR3 bases: TGTGCCAGCAGTTATGGTGGGCTAGGCCGGTGGAGGGGTTACAATGAGCAGTTCTTC. V is TRBV6-2 or TRBV6-3 and J is TRBJ2-1; TRBD2 is a possible D gene (6 bases). Germline lookup yields CDR1 MNHEY and CDR2 SVGEGT. The V end was cut by 3 bases, the J end by 4 bases, with 25 bases between. The CDR3 spans 19 residues.

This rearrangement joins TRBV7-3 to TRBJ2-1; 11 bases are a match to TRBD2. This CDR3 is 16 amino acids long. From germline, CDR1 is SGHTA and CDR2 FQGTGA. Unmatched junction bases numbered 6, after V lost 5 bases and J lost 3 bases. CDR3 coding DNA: TGTGCCAGCAGCAACCAAGGGACTAGCGGCTACAATGAGCAGTTCTTC. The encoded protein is CASSNQGTSGYNEQFF. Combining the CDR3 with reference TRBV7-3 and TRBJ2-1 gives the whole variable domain GAGVSQTPSNKVTEKGKYVELRCDPISGHTALYWYRQSLGQGPEFLIYFQGTGAADDSGLPNDRFFAVRPEGSVSTLKIQRTERGDSAVYLCASSNQGTSGYNEQFFGPGTRLTVL.

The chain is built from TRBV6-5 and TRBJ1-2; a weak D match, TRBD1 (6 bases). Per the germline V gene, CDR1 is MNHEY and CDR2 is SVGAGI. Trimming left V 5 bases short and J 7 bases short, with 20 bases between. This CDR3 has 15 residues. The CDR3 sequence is CASSPTGQGQSGYTF. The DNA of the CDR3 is TGTGCCAGCAGTCCCACGGGGCAGGGGCAGAGTGGCTACACCTTC.

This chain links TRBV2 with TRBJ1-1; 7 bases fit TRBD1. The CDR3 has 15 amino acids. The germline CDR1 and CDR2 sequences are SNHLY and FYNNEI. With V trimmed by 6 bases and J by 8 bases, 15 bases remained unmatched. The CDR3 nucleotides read TGTGCCAGCAGGACCCGGAGGGCCGGGACAGAGGAAGCTTTCTTT. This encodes CASRTRRAGTEEAFF. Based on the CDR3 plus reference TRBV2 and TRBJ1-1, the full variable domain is EPEVTQTPSHQVTQMGQEVILRCVPISNHLYFYWYRQILGQKVEFLVSFYNNEISEKSEIFDDQFSVERPDGSNFTLKIRSTKLEDSAMYFCASRTRRAGTEEAFFGQGTRLTVV.

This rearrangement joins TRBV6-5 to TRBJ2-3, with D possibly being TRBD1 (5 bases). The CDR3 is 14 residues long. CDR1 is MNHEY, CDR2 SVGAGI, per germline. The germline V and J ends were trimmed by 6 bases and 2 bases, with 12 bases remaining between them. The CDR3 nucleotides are TGTGCCAGCAGCTGGCAGGGCCCCACAGATACGCAGTATTTT. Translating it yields CASSWQGPTDTQYF.

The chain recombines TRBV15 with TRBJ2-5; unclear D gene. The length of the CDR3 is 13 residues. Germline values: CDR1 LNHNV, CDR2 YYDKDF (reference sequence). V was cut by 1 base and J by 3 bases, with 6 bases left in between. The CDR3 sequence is CATSRAREETQYF. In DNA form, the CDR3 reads TGTGCCACCAGCAGAGCTCGTGAAGAGACCCAGTACTTC. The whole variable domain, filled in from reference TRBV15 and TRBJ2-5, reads DAMVIQNPRYQVTQFGKPVTLSCSQTLNHNVMYWYQQKSSQAPKLLFHYYDKDFNNEADTPDNFQSRRPNTSFCFLDIRSPGLGDTAMYLCATSRAREETQYFGPGTRLLVL.

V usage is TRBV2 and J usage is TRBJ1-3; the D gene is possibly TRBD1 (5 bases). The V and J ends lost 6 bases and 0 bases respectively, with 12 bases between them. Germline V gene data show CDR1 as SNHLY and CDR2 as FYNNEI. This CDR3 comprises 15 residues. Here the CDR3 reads CASRTVHVSGNTIYF. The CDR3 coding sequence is TGTGCCAGCAGGACAGTGCACGTCTCTGGAAACACCATATATTTT.

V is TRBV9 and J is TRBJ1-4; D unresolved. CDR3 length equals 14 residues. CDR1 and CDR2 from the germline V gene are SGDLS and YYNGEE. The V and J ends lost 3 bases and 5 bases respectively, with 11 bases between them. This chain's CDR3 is CASSEWGANEKLFF. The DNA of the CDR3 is TGTGCCAGCAGCGAGTGGGGAGCAAATGAAAAACTGTTTTTT.

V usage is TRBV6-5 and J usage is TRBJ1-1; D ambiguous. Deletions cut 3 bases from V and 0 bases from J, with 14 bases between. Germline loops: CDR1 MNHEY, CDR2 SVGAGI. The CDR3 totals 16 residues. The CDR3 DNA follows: TGTGCCAGCAGTTATGGAGGTTCGGAGTTGAACACTGAAGCTTTCTTT. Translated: CASSYGGSELNTEAFF.

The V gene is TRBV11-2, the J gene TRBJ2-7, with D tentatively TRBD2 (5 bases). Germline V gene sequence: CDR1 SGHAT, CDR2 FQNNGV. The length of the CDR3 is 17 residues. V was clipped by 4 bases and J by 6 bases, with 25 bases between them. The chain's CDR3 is CASSSGNPSGIATEQYF. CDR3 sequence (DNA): TGTGCCAGCAGCTCCGGGAATCCATCAGGTATAGCTACCGAGCAGTACTTC.

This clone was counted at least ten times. DNA for the CDR3: TGTGCCACCAGTGATCCGGGACAGGACTCCTACAATGAGCAGTTCTTC. This encodes CATSDPGQDSYNEQFF. J is TRBJ2-1 and V is TRBV24-1; 8 bases align to TRBD1. The CDR3 totals 16 residues. After removal of 3 bases from V and 0 bases from J, the junction contained 3 bases not matched to a gene. Germline V lookup: CDR1 KGHDR, CDR2 SFDVKD.

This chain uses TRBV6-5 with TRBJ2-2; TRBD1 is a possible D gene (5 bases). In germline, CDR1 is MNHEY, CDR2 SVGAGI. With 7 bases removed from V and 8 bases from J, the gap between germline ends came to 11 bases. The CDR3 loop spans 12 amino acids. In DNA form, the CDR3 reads TGTGCCAGCACCACCAGGGCGGGGGAGCTGTTTTTT. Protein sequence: CASTTRAGELFF.

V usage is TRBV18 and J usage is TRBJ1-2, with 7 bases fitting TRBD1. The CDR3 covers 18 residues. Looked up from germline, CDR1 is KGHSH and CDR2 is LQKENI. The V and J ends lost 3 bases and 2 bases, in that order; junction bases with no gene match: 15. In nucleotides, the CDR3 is TGTGCCAGCTCACCTCGTTCAACCACAGGGGATAGGAACTATGGCTACACCTTC. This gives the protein CASSPRSTTGDRNYGYTF.

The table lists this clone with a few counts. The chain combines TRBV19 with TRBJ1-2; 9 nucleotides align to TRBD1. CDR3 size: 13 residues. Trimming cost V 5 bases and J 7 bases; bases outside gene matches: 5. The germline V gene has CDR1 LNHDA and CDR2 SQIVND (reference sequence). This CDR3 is CASSDRDRAGYTF. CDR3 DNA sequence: TGTGCCAGTAGTGACCGGGACAGGGCTGGCTACACCTTC.

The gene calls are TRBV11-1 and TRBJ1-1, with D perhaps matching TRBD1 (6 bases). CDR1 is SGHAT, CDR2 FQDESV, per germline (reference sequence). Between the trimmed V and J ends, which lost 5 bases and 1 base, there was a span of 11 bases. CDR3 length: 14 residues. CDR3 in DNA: TGTGCCAGCAGCCCGGGACACCGGAACACTGAAGCTTTCTTT. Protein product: CASSPGHRNTEAFF.

CDR3 loop: CASSQSLREAFF. In DNA, the CDR3 is TGTGCCAGCAGCCAATCCTTGAGGGAAGCTTTCTTT. V gene TRBV7-2 combines with J gene TRBJ1-1; D is uncertain. V lost 5 bases to trimming and J lost 8 bases, with 12 bases between them. Germline CDR1 reads SGHTA; CDR2 reads FQGNSA. The CDR3 has 12 amino acids. The full variable domain, in which reference TRBV7-2 and TRBJ1-1 provide the parts outside the CDR3, is GAGVSQSPSNKVTEKGKDVELRCDPISGHTALYWYRQSLGQGLEFLIYFQGNSAPDKSGLPSDRFSAERTGGSVSTLTIQRTQQEDSAVYLCASSQSLREAFFGQGTRLTVV.

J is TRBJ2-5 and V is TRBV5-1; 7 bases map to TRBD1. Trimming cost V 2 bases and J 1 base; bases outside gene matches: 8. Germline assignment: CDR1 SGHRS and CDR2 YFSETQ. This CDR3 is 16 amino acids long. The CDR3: CASSLNRDRIQETQYF. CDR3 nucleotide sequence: TGCGCCAGCAGCTTAAATCGGGACAGAATCCAAGAGACCCAGTACTTC.

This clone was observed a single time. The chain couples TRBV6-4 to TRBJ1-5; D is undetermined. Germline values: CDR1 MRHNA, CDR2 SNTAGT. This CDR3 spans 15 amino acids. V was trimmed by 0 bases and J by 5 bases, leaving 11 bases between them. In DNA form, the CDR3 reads TGTGCCAGCAGTGACTCACAGTATGGGTATCAGCCCCAGCATTTT. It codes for CASSDSQYGYQPQHF.